Listed below are T cell receptor beta chains from one sample, sequenced in a study of shared clonotypes between healthy human individuals. This table comes from immunoSEQ multiplex PCR, and its TCRdb copy is limited to in-frame clones, with some not included. The table shows about 1.1 million clones, with around 78% occurring only once. Material for sequencing was memory CD4+ T cells from PBMCs. These receptors came from a man younger than 30 in good health. Some clones in this sample may be carry-over from other donors' samples. CDR3s leave out the opening cysteine and the closing phenylalanine or tryptophan.

v_call	cdr3_aa
TRBV7-8	ASSPRDRRRNEQF
TRBV9	ASSAGRTDSNQPQH
TRBV2	ASSTDRADTQY
TRBV10-1	ASSEYTSGGYNEQF
TRBV27	ASSFSPQGNTQY
TRBV4-1	ASSQGTSEETQY
TRBV20-1	SIVPDTQY
TRBV7-2	ASSLGGLFSGNEQF
TRBV6-1	ASSARVNEQF
TRBV2	ASHRDLNEKLF
TRBV29-1	SARGGPGETQY
TRBV5-1	ASSLERFGEKLF
TRBV10-3	AISEPILAGGHEQF
TRBV27	ASTPPGQGF
TRBV18	ASSPAGTGNEKLF
TRBV10-3	AITGGSPKDEQY
TRBV5-5	ASSVGPDISYYEQY
TRBV4-3	ASSQDQVTIY
TRBV7-6	ASSGGGNTEAF
TRBV19	ASSMGVSSGRDAYNEQF
TRBV19	ASRRDRGTGELF
TRBV18	ASSPPQSSAGKNIQY
TRBV27	ASSSKSINQPQH
TRBV5-6	ASSLDGMNYGYT
TRBV5-8	ASSPVGHGTDTQY
TRBV10-3	AISESGGNQPQH
TRBV2	ASSGGAGYGYT